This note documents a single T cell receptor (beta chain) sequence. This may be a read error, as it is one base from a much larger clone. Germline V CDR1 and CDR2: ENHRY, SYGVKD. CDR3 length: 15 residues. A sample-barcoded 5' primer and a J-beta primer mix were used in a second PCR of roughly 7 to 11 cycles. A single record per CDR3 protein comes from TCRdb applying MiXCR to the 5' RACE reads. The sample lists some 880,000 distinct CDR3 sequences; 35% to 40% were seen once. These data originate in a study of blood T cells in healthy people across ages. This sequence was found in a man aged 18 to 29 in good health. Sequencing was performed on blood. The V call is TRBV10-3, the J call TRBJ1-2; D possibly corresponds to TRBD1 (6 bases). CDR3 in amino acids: CAVSLTGGGRDGYTF. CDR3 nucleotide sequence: TGTGCCGTCAGTCTCACCGGGGGGGGCCGGGATGGCTACACCTTC.